This TCR beta chain emerged from a study of blood T cell repertoires in COVID-19. Study-level information: COVID-19 samples collected from the United States, Italy and Spain covered acute and convalescent phases. PBMCs, B-cell-depleted T cells, or T cells provided the cDNA or gDNA that made up the material.

Germline lookup yields CDR1 SEHNR and CDR2 FQNEAQ (reference sequence). This CDR3 has 15 amino acids. V gave up 5 bases and J gave up 5 bases, with 15 bases separating them. This table comes from immunoSEQ multiplex PCR, and its TCRdb copy is limited to in-frame clones, with some not included. The profile shows fewer than 350,000 clones, approximately 91% of them singletons. The clonotype was recovered from a woman aged 40 to 55 with acute COVID-19. Sequenced: PBMCs or T cells enriched from blood (not recorded which). This chain joins TRBV7-9 and TRBJ2-2, with D possibly being TRBD1 (6 bases). The CDR3 DNA is TGTGCCAGCAGCCCAAACAGGGAATGGACCGGGGAGCTGTTTTTT. Translation: CASSPNREWTGELFF. Variable domain in full (rest from reference TRBV7-9 and TRBJ2-2): DTGVSQNPRHKITKRGQNVTFRCDPISEHNRLYWYRQTLGQGPEFLTYFQNEAQLEKSRLLSDRFSAERPKGSFSTLEIQRTEQGDSAMYLCASSPNREWTGELFFGEGSRLTVL.